In its sample, the clone carrying this T cell receptor (beta chain) was seen many times. Its target is unknown. The data were taken from a study of Graves' ophthalmopathy and Graves' hyperthyroidism. Study findings and constraints: This model predicted ophthalmopathy progression (sensitivity approximately 68%, specificity about 72%).

As the template, RNA transcripts were used to amplify TCR beta CDR3 regions. A first-round RT-PCR used HTBI primers, followed by a second-round multiplex PCR. TCRdb re-called the multiplex PCR reads through MiXCR, storing one row per CDR3 protein. Among 620,000 or so distinct CDR3 sequences listed, about 20% were seen once. The PBMCs were taken from 10 ml of fresh peripheral blood. The sequenced material came from peripheral blood. This TCR was recovered from a woman aged 18-29 years with stable Graves' hyperthyroidism. Some clones in this sample may be carry-over from other donors' samples.

The CDR3 protein is CASSRKGREPGNTIYF. The DNA of the CDR3 is TGTGCCAGCAGCCGAAAGGGGAGGGAACCTGGAAACACCATATATTTT. The chain combines TRBV9 with TRBJ1-3; tentatively, D is TRBD1 (5 bases). Germline assignment: CDR1 SGDLS and CDR2 YYNGEE. Trimming stripped 4 bases from V and 2 bases from J, with 16 bases between. The CDR3 loop spans 16 amino acids. The entire variable domain, with the rest obtained from reference TRBV9 and TRBJ1-3, is as follows: DSGVTQTPKHLITATGQRVTLRCSPRSGDLSVYWYQQSLDQGLQFLIQYYNGEERAKGNILERFSAQQFPDLHSELNLSSLELGDSALYFCASSRKGREPGNTIYFGEGSWLTVV.